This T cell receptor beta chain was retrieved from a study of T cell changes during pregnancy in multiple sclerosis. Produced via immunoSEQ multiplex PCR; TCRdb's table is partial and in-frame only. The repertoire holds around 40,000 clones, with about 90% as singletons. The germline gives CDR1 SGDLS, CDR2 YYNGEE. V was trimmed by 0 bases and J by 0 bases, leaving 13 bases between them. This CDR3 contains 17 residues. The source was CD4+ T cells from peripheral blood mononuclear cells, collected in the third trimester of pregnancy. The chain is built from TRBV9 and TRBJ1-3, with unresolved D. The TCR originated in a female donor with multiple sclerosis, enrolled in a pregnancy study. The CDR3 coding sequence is TGTGCCAGCAGCGTAGTCGCAGGCCACTTCTCTGGAAACACCATATATTTT. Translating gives CASSVVAGHFSGNTIYF. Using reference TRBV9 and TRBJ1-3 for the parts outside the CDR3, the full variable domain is DSGVTQTPKHLITATGQRVTLRCSPRSGDLSVYWYQQSLDQGLQFLIQYYNGEERAKGNILERFSAQQFPDLHSELNLSSLELGDSALYFCASSVVAGHFSGNTIYFGEGSWLTVV.